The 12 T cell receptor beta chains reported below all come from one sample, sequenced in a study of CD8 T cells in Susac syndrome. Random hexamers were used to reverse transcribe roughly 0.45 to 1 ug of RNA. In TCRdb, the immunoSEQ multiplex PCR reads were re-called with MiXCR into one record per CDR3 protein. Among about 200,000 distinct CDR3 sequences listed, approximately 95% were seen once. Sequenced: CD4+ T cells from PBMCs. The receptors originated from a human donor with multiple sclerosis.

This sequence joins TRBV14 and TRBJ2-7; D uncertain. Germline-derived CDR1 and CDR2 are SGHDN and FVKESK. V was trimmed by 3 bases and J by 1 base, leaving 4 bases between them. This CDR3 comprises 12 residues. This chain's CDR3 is CASSQTSYEQYV. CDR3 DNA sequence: TGTGCCAGCAGCCAGACATCCTACGAGCAGTACGTC.

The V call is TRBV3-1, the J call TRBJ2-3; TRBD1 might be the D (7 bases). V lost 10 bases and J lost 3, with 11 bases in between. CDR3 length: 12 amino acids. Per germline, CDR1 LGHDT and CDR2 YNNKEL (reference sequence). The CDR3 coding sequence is TGTGCCACAGGGGGGAGGACAGATACGCAGTATTTT. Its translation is CATGGRTDTQYF.

CDR3 in DNA: TGTGCCAGTAGTCTCCAGGGGTCCGAGACCCAGTACTTC. It codes for CASSLQGSETQYF. The chain couples TRBV19 to TRBJ2-5, with D tentatively TRBD1 (6 bases). The V end was cut by 5 bases, the J end by 5 bases, with 12 bases between. This CDR3 region has 13 residues. Germline V gene sequence: CDR1 LNHDA, CDR2 SQIVND (reference sequence).

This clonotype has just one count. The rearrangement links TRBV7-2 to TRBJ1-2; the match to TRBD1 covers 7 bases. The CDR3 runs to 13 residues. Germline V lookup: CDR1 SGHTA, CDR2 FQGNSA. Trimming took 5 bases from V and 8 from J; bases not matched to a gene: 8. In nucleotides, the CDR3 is TGTGCCAGCAGCCGGGACAGCAGCTACGGCTACACCTTC. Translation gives CASSRDSSYGYTF.

This CDR3 reads CASSKETDSEQYV. The CDR3 bases are TGTGCCAGCTCCAAGGAGACGGACTCGGAGCAGTACGTC. J is TRBJ2-7 and V is TRBV18; D may be TRBD2 (5 bases). Germline CDR1 KGHSH, CDR2 LQKENI. Trimming shortened V by 6 bases and J by 7 bases, and 16 bases separated the two germline ends. This CDR3 comprises 13 residues.

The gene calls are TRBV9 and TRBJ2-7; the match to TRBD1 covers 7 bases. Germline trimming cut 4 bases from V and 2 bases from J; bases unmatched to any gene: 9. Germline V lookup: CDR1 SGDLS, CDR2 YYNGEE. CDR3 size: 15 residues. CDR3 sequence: CASSQTTGATYEQYF. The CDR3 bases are TGTGCCAGCAGCCAAACCACAGGGGCGACCTACGAGCAGTACTTC.

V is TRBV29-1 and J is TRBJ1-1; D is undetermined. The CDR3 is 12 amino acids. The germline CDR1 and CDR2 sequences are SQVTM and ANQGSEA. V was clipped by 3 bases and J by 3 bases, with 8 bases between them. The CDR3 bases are TGCAGCGTTGAGTGGTCGGACACTGAAGCTTTCTTT. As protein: CSVEWSDTEAFF.

CDR3 nucleotide sequence: TGCAGTGCTAGAGATTGGGCCAGGGGGGACTATGGCTACACCTTC. Protein sequence: CSARDWARGDYGYTF. The chain joins TRBV20-1 to TRBJ1-2, with 7 bases aligning to TRBD1. CDR3 size: 15 residues. With V trimmed by 0 bases and J by 3 bases, 7 bases remained unmatched. Germline CDR1 reads DFQATT; CDR2 reads SNEGSKA (reference sequence).

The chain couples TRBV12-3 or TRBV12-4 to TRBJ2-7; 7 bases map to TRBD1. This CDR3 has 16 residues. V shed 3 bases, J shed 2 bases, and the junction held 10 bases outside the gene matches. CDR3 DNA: TGTGCCAGCAGTTTCCGTCCCGGGACAGATCCCTACGAGCAGTACTTC. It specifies CASSFRPGTDPYEQYF.

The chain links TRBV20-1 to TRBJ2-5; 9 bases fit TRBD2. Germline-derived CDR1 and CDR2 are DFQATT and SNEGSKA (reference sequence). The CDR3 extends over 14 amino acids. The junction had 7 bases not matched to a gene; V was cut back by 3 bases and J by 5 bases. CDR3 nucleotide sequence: TGCAGTGCTAGGGGGCTAGCGGGGCGGGAGACCCAGTACTTC. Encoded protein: CSARGLAGRETQYF.

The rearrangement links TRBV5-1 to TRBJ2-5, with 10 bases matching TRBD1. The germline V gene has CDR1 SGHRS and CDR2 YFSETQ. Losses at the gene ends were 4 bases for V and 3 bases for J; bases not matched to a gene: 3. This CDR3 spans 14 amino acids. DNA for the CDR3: TGCGCCAGCAGCCCGGGACAGGGGAAAGAGACCCAGTACTTC. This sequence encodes CASSPGQGKETQYF.

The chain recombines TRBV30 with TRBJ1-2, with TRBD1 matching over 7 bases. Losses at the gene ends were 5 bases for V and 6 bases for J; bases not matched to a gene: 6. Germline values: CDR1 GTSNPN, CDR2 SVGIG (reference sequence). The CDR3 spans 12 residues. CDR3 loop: CAWQGGRDGYTF. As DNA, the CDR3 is TGTGCCTGGCAAGGGGGCAGGGATGGCTACACCTTC.